These T cell receptor beta chains were read from a single sample in a study of CD8 T cells in Susac syndrome. Each CDR3 protein gets one entry after TCRdb re-called the immunoSEQ multiplex PCR reads with MiXCR. The table has 150,000 or so distinct CDR3 sequences, around 95% seen once. The specimen was CD4+ T cells from PBMCs. Source of these receptors: a human donor with Susac syndrome. Both conserved end residues are part of each CDR3. The D gene is left open where the match is weak. The size of a clone is reported for some rows only, either as once, few or many, or as a class for expanded clones.

cdr3_length clone_size j_call d_call v_call cdr3_nt cdr3_aa
14 . TRBJ1-5 TRBD1 TRBV28 TGTGCCAGCAGTCAAACAGGGGCCAATCAGCCCCAGCATTTT CASSQTGANQPQHF
15 . TRBJ2-7 TRBD2 TRBV5-1 TGCGCCAGCAGCTTCCTCGGGGGGAACCCCTACGAGCAGTACTTC CASSFLGGNPYEQYF
14 . TRBJ1-2 . TRBV20-1 TGCAGTGCTGGACAGAGCGCGCCTAACTATGGCTACACCTTC CSAGQSAPNYGYTF
18 . TRBJ2-3 TRBD2 TRBV29-1 TGCAGCGTTGATCTGTTGCTCGACCTAGCGGGAGCTGCAGATACGCAGTATTTT CSVDLLLDLAGAADTQYF
17 . TRBJ2-2 TRBD1 TRBV12-3/TRBV12-4 TGTGCCAGCAGGATCTTCCGGGACAGGGGAAATACCGGGGAGCTGTTTTTT CASRIFRDRGNTGELFF
11 few TRBJ1-5 . TRBV28 TGTGCCAGCAGTGAAACGCAGCCCCAGCATTTT CASSETQPQHF
14 . TRBJ2-1 TRBD2 TRBV7-3 TGTGCCAGCAGCCAGGGACTCCGGGGGGGTGAGCAGTTCTTC CASSQGLRGGEQFF
15 . TRBJ1-1 . TRBV5-1 TGCGCCAGCAGTTTGGGGGGACACCTGAACACTGAAGCTTTCTTT CASSLGGHLNTEAFF
13 . TRBJ1-5 . TRBV29-1 TGCAGCGTTAAGGTCAGTTACAATCAGCCCCAGCATTTT CSVKVSYNQPQHF
14 . TRBJ2-5 TRBD1 TRBV29-1 TGCAGCTCTGGGGCCCGGGACAGGGAAGAGACCCAGTACTTC CSSGARDREETQYF
16 . TRBJ1-4 . TRBV6-2/TRBV6-3 TGTGCCAGCAGTCCGATGACCGGGACGACTAATGAAAAACTGTTTTTT CASSPMTGTTNEKLFF
13 . TRBJ2-2 . TRBV29-1 TGCAGCGTTGAAAGCACGAACACCGGGGAGCTGTTTTTT CSVESTNTGELFF
15 . TRBJ2-5 . TRBV12-5 TGTGCTAGTGGTGCGGGACAGACGTACCAAGAGACCCAGTACTTC CASGAGQTYQETQYF
16 . TRBJ2-2 TRBD1 TRBV7-9 TGTGCCAGCAGCGGTCACAGGGGGGCATTGACCGGGGAGCTGTTTTTT CASSGHRGALTGELFF
12 . TRBJ2-2 . TRBV2 TGTGCCAGCAGCGGGTCCACCGGGGAGCTGTTTTTT CASSGSTGELFF
14 . TRBJ2-3 TRBD1 TRBV6-5 TGTGCCAGCAGGACCGGACAGGGGCCGGATACGCAGTATTTT CASRTGQGPDTQYF
13 . TRBJ2-3 . TRBV7-2 TGTGCCAGCAGCTTAGCGGGGGAGGATACGCAGTATTTT CASSLAGEDTQYF
14 . TRBJ2-3 . TRBV7-6 TGTGCCAGCAGCACCTCCACAGGGTGGGATACGCAGTATTTT CASSTSTGWDTQYF
15 . TRBJ1-2 TRBD1 TRBV7-2 TGTGCCAGCAGCCTCAGGGGGGACAGGGCCTATGGCTACACCTTC CASSLRGDRAYGYTF
17 . TRBJ2-5 TRBD2 TRBV4-3 TGCGCCAGCAGCCCCTCACCTAGCGGGAGTCTCCAAGAGACCCAGTACTTC CASSPSPSGSLQETQYF
13 . TRBJ2-3 TRBD2 TRBV23-1 TGCGCCAGCATCGGCGGGGGGGCAGATACGCAGTATTTT CASIGGGADTQYF
13 . TRBJ2-1 . TRBV15 TGTGCCACCAGCAGAGATTTACACAATGAGCAGTTCTTC CATSRDLHNEQFF
14 . TRBJ2-1 . TRBV29-1 TGCAGCGTTGAAGATCCAAGAGGCTACAATGAGCAGTTCTTC CSVEDPRGYNEQFF
15 . TRBJ2-4 . TRBV6-2/TRBV6-3 TGTGCCAGCAATCCAGGAAGGGTAGCCAAAAACATTCAGTACTTC CASNPGRVAKNIQYF
13 . TRBJ2-5 . TRBV29-1 TGCAGCGCCGACCACGGGGGTTTGGAGACCCAGTACTTC CSADHGGLETQYF
16 once TRBJ1-6 . TRBV20-1 TGCAGTGCTAAGGTCCGGGGGCGCGGGGATAATTCACCCCTCCACTTT CSAKVRGRGDNSPLHF
16 . TRBJ2-1 TRBD2 TRBV4-3 TGCGCCAGCAGCCAAGAACTAGCGGGCCGATACAATGAGCAGTTCTTC CASSQELAGRYNEQFF
13 . TRBJ1-1 . TRBV29-1 TGCAGCGTTGGGGGGGGGCACGACACTGAAGCTTTCTTT CSVGGGHDTEAFF
12 . TRBJ1-2 . TRBV25-1 TGTGCCAGCAGGGAGGATCCCCATGGCTACACCTTC CASREDPHGYTF
11 . TRBJ2-1 . TRBV18 TGTGCCAGCTCATCCGACAATGAGCAGTTCTTC CASSSDNEQFF
14 . TRBJ1-4 . TRBV7-9 TGTGCCAGCAGACATAAGAGGGAGGGTGAAAAACTGTTTTTT CASRHKREGEKLFF
15 . TRBJ2-1 . TRBV29-1 TGCAGCACCCAATCCGGGACATTTGAATCAGAGGAGCAGTTCTTC CSTQSGTFESEEQFF
15 . TRBJ2-7 TRBD2 TRBV5-4 TGTGCCAGCAGCCCCGGTGGGGGGGTCTCCTACGAGCAGTACTTC CASSPGGGVSYEQYF
17 . TRBJ2-1 TRBD1 TRBV4-2 TGTGCCAGCAGCTTAGCAGCGGGACAGGGATCCTACAATGAGCAGTTCTTC CASSLAAGQGSYNEQFF
14 . TRBJ1-5 . TRBV29-1 TGCAGCGTTGTATTCGACAATAGCAATCAGCCCCAGCATTTT CSVVFDNSNQPQHF
16 . TRBJ1-5 . TRBV20-1 TGCAGTGCTAGAGATTTTCAGGGTTTTGGCAATCAGCCCCAGCATTTT CSARDFQGFGNQPQHF
14 . TRBJ2-7 TRBD2 TRBV10-3 TGTGCCATCAGTGTTAGCGGGTTGCCCTACGAGCAGTACTTC CAISVSGLPYEQYF
15 once TRBJ2-1 TRBD1 TRBV4-3 TGCGCCAGCAGCCAGGGACAGGGGGGCCTCAATGAGCAGTTCTTC CASSQGQGGLNEQFF
16 . TRBJ2-3 . TRBV7-9 TGTGCCAGCAGCCTCGGGCGGAGGGGGGGCACAGATACGCAGTATTTT CASSLGRRGGTDTQYF
12 . TRBJ1-6 . TRBV5-4 TGTGCCAGCAGCACCGAACGTTCACCCCTCCACTTT CASSTERSPLHF
14 . TRBJ2-1 . TRBV7-3 TGTGCCAGCAGCTCCCCCGCCGGGACGAATGAGCAGTTCTTC CASSSPAGTNEQFF
13 once TRBJ2-7 . TRBV30 TGTGCCTGGAGCTGGCGCCGGGTCCACGAGCAGTACTTC CAWSWRRVHEQYF
13 . TRBJ2-5 TRBD2 TRBV20-1 TGCAGTGCTGGAAGTGGACTAGGAGAGACCCAGTACTTC CSAGSGLGETQYF
14 . TRBJ2-7 . TRBV3-1 TGTGCCAGCAGCCAAGTGGCAGGGCCTTACGAGCAGTACTTC CASSQVAGPYEQYF
13 . TRBJ2-7 TRBD2 TRBV20-1 TGCAGTGCCCCCCCTAGCGGAGCCTACGAGCAGTACTTC CSAPPSGAYEQYF
15 . TRBJ2-3 . TRBV12-3/TRBV12-4 TGTGCCAGCAGTTTAGATAGGGGCGCCACAGATACGCAGTATTTT CASSLDRGATDTQYF
14 . TRBJ1-6 . TRBV7-2 TGTGCCAGCAGCTTAGGGCCTTATAATTCACCCCTCCACTTT CASSLGPYNSPLHF
18 . TRBJ2-2 TRBD1 TRBV7-3 TGTGCCAGCGGCTTCCCATCACCGGGACAGGGGGCGCCCGGGGAGCTGTTTTTT CASGFPSPGQGAPGELFF
14 . TRBJ2-7 . TRBV30 TGTGCCTGGAATCCAGGGCCTTTCTCCTACGAGCAGTACTTC CAWNPGPFSYEQYF
14 once TRBJ1-2 TRBD1 TRBV5-1 TGCGCCAGCAGCTCGGACAGGCACCACTATGGCTACACCTTC CASSSDRHHYGYTF
13 . TRBJ2-5 . TRBV18 TGTGCCAGCTCACCAACTGTTGGGGAGACCCAGTACTTC CASSPTVGETQYF
13 . TRBJ2-1 TRBD1 TRBV20-1 TGCAGTGCCTCGGACAGGGGCCGGGATGAGCAGTTCTTC CSASDRGRDEQFF
15 . TRBJ1-3 . TRBV2 TGTGCCAGCAGTGAATGGGGGCAGGGCCGAAACACCATATATTTT CASSEWGQGRNTIYF
17 once TRBJ2-7 . TRBV3-1 TGTGCCAGCAGCCCCCAACCCACAGGATCTGGTTCCTACGAGCAGTACTTC CASSPQPTGSGSYEQYF
13 . TRBJ2-3 . TRBV7-7 TGTGCTAGCAGCTCGTATGGTTCAGATACGCAGTATTTT CASSSYGSDTQYF
14 . TRBJ1-1 . TRBV6-5 TGTGCCAGCAGACTACAGGGAGGGAACACTGAAGCTTTCTTT CASRLQGGNTEAFF
16 . TRBJ2-1 TRBD2 TRBV12-3/TRBV12-4 TGTGCCAGCAGCCTTTTACGGGGGGGCTCCTACAATGAGCAGTTCTTC CASSLLRGGSYNEQFF
14 . TRBJ2-6 . TRBV6-6 TGTGCCAGCACCGACAGCTCTGGGGCCAACGTCCTGACTTTC CASTDSSGANVLTF
14 . TRBJ2-7 TRBD1 TRBV12-3/TRBV12-4 TGTGCCAGCAACCTTGGGACAGGTATGAGCGAGCAGTACTTC CASNLGTGMSEQYF